This TCR beta chain was identified in a study of cytomegalovirus exposure and HLA in healthy donors (dated by TCRdb to 2017 to 2019). About the study as a whole: According to a later analysis, one platform produced both the roughly 130 validation repertoires and the 550 to 800 repertoires of the first cohort. The aim of the study was to test whether cataloging public T cell receptors could identify signatures of past pathogen exposure. A separate validation cohort of more than 100 different subjects was used in addition to the approximately 700-subject first cohort. To predict cytomegalovirus infection status, the study brought together high-throughput TCR immunosequencing, statistical association of individual TCRs with disease status, and machine learning. General conclusions and limits of the study: In a later analysis, TCRs clustered in the first cohort were found to also tend to co-occur in the 120 validation repertoires, with 94% of cluster scores above 0. All 120 or so repertoires were used to score co-occurrence in the validation cohort in a later analysis, because that analysis had no HLA typing for the cohort. The study gave a list of some 150 TCR beta chains associated with cytomegalovirus. The classifier was reported to diagnose cytomegalovirus status with high specificity and sensitivity in both the original cohort and the validation cohort. Across donors, most TCR sequences were observed very rarely, whereas some public TCRs were present in many individuals. A few of the identified cytomegalovirus-associated TCR beta chains were confirmed in vitro to be specific for cytomegalovirus antigens. The authors suggested that the approach could potentially be extended to other disease states and immunological phenotypes.

Library generation was performed with the immunoSEQ multiplex PCR assay. Per the source publication's procedure: A statistical classification framework was built for diagnosing cytomegalovirus status from the catalog of TCR beta chain sequences. The clones in this table, taken by TCRdb from immuneACCESS, are in-frame only. Not every clone is retained; where verified, under half of the shortfall comes from an unresolved V gene, and the cause of the rest is unknown. V and J calls and clone size are as listed in that table; D and trimming were resolved from the DNA. This sample is represented by approximately 140,000 clones; roughly 90% of them were singletons. Less than 3% of the sample is taken by the ten largest. Donors formed part of the validation cohort, which comprised about 130 subjects and was distinct from the first cohort of 670 or so subjects. Points on this clone: The target of this receptor is not known. No base quality values were provided; no much bigger clone lies one nucleotide off.

Inclusive of the bounding cysteine and phenylalanine, the CDR3 is 14 residues long. The kept DNA is CDR3 alone, 42 bases in frame from the first base. Looking up the germline V gene yields CDR1 LGHNA and CDR2 YSLEER. Deletion took 0 bases off V and 2 bases off J, with a span of 8 bases between the germline ends. The chain uses TRBV4-3 and TRBJ2-7, with the identity of the D gene unclear. This receptor was identified in a man younger than 35 in good health and CMV-seronegative. The specimen was PBMCs. The CDR3 protein sequence reads: CASSQDWPAYEQYF. The DNA sequence is as follows: TGCGCCAGCAGCCAAGATTGGCCAGCCTACGAGCAGTACTTC.